At least ten counts were recorded for the clone carrying this T cell receptor beta chain. Its cognate antigen is unknown. The sample originates from a study of breast tumors, draining lymph nodes, adjacent tissues. Findings and limits, study-wide: Tumor and nontumor repertoires were significantly more similar in luminal-like than in basal-like breast cancer.

TCRdb recomputed calls from the multiplex PCR reads with MiXCR, one row per CDR3 protein. The sample consists of about 89,000 distinct CDR3 sequences, approximately 28% of them appearing once. Breast cancer patients provided tissue from their axillary draining lymph nodes. The specimen sequenced was axillary lymph node tissue. The sequence was collected from a female donor with breast cancer. Some clones in this sample may be carry-over from other donors' samples.

The CDR3 sequence is CSARVPSNRGVETQYF. The DNA for the CDR3 is TGCAGTGCTAGAGTCCCCTCCAACAGGGGAGTGGAGACCCAGTACTTC. The rearrangement uses TRBV20-1 and TRBJ2-5; 7 positions agree with TRBD1. The CDR3 runs 16 residues. The germline gives CDR1 DFQATT, CDR2 SNEGSKA (reference sequence). V gave up 1 base and J gave up 5 bases; unmatched junction bases: 13.